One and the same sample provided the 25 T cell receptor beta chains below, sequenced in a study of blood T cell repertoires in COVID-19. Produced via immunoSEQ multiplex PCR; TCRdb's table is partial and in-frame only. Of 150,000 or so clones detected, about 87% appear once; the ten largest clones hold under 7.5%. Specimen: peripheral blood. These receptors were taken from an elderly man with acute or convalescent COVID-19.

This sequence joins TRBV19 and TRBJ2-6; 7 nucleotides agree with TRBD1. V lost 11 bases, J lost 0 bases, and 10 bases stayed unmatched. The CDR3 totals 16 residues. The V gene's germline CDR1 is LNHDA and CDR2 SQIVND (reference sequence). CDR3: CASGTGVSSGANVLTF. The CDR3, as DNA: TGTGCCTCTGGTACAGGGGTAAGCTCTGGGGCCAACGTCCTGACTTTC.

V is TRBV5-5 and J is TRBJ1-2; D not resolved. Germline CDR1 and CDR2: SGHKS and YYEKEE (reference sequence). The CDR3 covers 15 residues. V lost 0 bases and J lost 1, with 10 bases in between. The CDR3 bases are TGTGCCAGCAGCTTGGGGGCAGGCATTAACTATGGCTACACCTTC. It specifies CASSLGAGINYGYTF.

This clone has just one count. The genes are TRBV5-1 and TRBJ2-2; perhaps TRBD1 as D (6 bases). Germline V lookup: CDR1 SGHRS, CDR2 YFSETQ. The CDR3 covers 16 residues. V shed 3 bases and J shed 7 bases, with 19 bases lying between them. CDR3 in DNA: TGCGCCAGCAGCTCCGTTGGGCCAGGGGCGGACGGGGAGCTGTTTTTT. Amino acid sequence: CASSSVGPGADGELFF. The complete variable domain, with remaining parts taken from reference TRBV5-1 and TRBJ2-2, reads KAGVTQTPRYLIKTRGQQVTLSCSPISGHRSVSWYQQTPGQGLQFLFEYFSETQRNKGNFPGRFSGRQFSNSRSEMNVSTLELGDSALYLCASSSVGPGADGELFFGEGSRLTVL.

CDR3 DNA sequence: TGTGCCAGCAGCTTAGCGGGAGGAGGGTACAATGAGCAGTTCTTC. Translated: CASSLAGGGYNEQFF. The rearrangement links TRBV11-2 to TRBJ2-1, with 7 bases lining up with TRBD2. CDR1 and CDR2 from the germline V gene are SGHAT and FQNNGV. Losses at the gene ends were 1 base for V and 4 bases for J; bases not matched to a gene: 4. The CDR3 length is 15 residues.

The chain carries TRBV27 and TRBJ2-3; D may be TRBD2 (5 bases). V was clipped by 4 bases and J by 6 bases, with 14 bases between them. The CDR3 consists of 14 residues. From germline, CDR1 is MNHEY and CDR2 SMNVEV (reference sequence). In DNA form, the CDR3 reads TGTGCCAGCAGTTCTACCCCACGAGGGGATACGCAGTATTTT. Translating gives CASSSTPRGDTQYF.

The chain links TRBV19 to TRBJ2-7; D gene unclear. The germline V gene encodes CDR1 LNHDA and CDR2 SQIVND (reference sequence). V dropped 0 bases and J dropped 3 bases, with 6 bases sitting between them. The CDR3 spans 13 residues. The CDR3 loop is CASSIDPGYEQYF. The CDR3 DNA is TGTGCCAGTAGTATAGATCCAGGCTACGAGCAGTACTTC. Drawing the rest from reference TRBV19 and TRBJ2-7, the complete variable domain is DGGITQSPKYLFRKEGQNVTLSCEQNLNHDAMYWYRQDPGQGLRLIYYSQIVNDFQKGDIAEGYSVSREKKESFPLTVTSAQKNPTAFYLCASSIDPGYEQYFGPGTRLTVT.

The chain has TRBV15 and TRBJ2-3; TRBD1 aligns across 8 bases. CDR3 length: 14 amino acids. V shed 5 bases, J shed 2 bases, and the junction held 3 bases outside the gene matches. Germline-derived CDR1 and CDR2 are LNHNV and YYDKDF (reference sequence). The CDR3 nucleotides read TGTGCCACCAGCGGGGGACAGGCCACAGATACGCAGTATTTT. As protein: CATSGGQATDTQYF.

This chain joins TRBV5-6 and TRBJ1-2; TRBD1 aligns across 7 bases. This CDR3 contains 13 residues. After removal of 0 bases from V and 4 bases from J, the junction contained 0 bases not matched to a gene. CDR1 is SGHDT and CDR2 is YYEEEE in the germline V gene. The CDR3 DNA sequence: TGTGCCAGCAGCTTGGACAGGGGCTATGGCTACACCTTC. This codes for CASSLDRGYGYTF.

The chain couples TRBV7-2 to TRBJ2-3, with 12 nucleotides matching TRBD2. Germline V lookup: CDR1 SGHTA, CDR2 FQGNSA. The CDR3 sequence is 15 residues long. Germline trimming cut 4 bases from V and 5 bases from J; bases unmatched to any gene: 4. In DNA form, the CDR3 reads TGTGCCAGCAGCTCTAGCGGGAGGGCCCAAGATACGCAGTATTTT. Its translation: CASSSSGRAQDTQYF.

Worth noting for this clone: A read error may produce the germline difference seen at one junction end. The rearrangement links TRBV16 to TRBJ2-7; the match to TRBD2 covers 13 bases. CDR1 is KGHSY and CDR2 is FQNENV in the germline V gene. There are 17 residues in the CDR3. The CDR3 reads CASSQLGTSGDSYKQYF. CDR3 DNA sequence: TGTGCCAGCAGCCAACTCGGGACTAGCGGGGACTCCTACAAGCAGTACTTC. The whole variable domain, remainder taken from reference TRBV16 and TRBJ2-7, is GEEVAQTPKHLVRGEGQKAKLYCAPIKGHSYVFWYQQVLKNEFKFLISFQNENVFDETGMPKERFSAKCLPNSPCSLEIQATKLEDSAVYFCASSQLGTSGDSYKQYFGPGTRLTVT.

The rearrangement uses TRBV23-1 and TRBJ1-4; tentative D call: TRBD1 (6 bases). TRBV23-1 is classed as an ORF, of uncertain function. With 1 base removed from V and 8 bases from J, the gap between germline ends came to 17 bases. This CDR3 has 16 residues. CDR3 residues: CASSQYFGTPPEKLFF. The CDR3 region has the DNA TGCGCCAGCAGTCAATACTTCGGGACACCTCCCGAAAAACTGTTTTTT.

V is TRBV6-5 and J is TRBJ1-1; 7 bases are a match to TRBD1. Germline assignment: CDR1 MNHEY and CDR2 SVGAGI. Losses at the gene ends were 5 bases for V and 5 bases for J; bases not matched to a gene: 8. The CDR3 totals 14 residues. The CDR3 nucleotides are TGTGCCAGCAGTACGGGACAGCTGGCTACTGAAGCTTTCTTT. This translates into CASSTGQLATEAFF.

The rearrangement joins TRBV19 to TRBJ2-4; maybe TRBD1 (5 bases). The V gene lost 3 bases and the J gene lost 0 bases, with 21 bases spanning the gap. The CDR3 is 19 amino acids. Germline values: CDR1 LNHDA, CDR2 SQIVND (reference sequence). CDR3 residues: CASSIGVGSGAVAKNIQYF. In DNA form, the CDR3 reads TGTGCCAGTAGTATCGGCGTGGGATCTGGGGCGGTAGCCAAAAACATTCAGTACTTC. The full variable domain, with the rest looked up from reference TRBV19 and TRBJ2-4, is DGGITQSPKYLFRKEGQNVTLSCEQNLNHDAMYWYRQDPGQGLRLIYYSQIVNDFQKGDIAEGYSVSREKKESFPLTVTSAQKNPTAFYLCASSIGVGSGAVAKNIQYFGAGTRLSVL.

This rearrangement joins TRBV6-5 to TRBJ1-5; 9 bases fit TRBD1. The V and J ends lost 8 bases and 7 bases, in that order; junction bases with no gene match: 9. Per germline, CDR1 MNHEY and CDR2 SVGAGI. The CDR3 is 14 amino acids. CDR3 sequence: CASQTGGLGQPQHF. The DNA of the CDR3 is TGTGCCAGCCAAACAGGGGGCCTCGGCCAGCCCCAGCATTTT.

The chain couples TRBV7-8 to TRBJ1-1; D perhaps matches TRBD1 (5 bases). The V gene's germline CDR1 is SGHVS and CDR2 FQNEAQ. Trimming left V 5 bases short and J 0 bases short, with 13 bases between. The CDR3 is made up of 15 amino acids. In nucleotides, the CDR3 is TGTGCCAGCAGCCCGCGAGACAGATTGAACACTGAAGCTTTCTTT. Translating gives CASSPRDRLNTEAFF. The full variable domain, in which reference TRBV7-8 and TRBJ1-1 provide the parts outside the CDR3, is GAGVSQSPRYKVAKRGQDVALRCDPISGHVSLFWYQQALGQGPEFLTYFQNEAQLDKSGLPSDRFFAERPEGSVSTLKIQRTQQEDSAVYLCASSPRDRLNTEAFFGQGTRLTVV.

In nucleotides, the CDR3 is TGTGCCAGCAGCAGCGACAGGGGCTCTGGAAACACCATATATTTT. The encoded protein is CASSSDRGSGNTIYF. The chain couples TRBV3-1 (or the pseudogene TRBV3-2) to TRBJ1-3; 8 bases are a match to TRBD1. The CDR3 runs 15 residues. J was trimmed by 0 bases and V by 5 bases; bases with no gene match: 3. Germline V gene data show CDR1 as LGHDT and CDR2 as YNNKEL (reference sequence).

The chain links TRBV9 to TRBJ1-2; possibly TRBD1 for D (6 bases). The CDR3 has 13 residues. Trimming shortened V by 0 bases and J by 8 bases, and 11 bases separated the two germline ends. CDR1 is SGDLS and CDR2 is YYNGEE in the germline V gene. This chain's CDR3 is CASSVEQGRGYTF. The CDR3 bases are TGTGCCAGCAGCGTAGAACAGGGTCGCGGCTACACCTTC.

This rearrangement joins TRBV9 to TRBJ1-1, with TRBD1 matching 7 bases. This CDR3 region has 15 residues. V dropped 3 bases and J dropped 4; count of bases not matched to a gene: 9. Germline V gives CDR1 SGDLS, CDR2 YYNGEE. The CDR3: CASSGTGERSTEAFF. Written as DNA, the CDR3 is TGTGCCAGCAGCGGTACAGGGGAAAGGAGCACTGAAGCTTTCTTT.

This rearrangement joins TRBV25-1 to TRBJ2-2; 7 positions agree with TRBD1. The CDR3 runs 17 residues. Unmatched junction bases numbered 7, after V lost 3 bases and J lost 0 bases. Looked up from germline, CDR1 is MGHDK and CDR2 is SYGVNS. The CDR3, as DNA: TGTGCCAGCAGTGACCCTAGGGGGCTTTCGAACACCGGGGAGCTGTTTTTT. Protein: CASSDPRGLSNTGELFF.

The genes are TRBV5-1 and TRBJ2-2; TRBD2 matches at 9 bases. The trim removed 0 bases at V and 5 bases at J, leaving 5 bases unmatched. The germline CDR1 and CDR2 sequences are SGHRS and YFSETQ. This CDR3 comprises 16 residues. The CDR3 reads CASSLVAGEITGELFF. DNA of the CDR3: TGCGCCAGCAGCTTGGTAGCGGGAGAAATTACCGGGGAGCTGTTTTTT.

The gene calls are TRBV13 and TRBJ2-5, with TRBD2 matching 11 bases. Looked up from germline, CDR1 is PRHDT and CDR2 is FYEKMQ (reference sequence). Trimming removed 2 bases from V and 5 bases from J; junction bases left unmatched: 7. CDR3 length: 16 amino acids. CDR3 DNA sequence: TGTGCCAGCAGCTTACACAGACTAGCGGGGATGGAGACCCAGTACTTC. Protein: CASSLHRLAGMETQYF.

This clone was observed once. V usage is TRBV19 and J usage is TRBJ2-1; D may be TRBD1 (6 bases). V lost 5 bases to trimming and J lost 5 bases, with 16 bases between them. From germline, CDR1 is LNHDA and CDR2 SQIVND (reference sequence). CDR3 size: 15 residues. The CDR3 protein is CASSPTRTVNNEQFF. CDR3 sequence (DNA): TGTGCCAGTAGTCCCACGCGGACAGTAAACAATGAGCAGTTCTTC.

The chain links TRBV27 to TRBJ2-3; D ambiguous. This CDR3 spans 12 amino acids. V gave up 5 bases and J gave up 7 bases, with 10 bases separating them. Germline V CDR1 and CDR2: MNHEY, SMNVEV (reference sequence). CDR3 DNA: TGTGCCAGCAGTAGCTTTCGAAATACGCAGTATTTT. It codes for CASSSFRNTQYF.

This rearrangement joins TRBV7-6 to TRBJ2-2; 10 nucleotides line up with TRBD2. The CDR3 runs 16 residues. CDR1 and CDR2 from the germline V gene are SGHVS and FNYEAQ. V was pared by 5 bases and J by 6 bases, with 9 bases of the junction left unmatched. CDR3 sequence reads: CASSGGLAGVAGELFF. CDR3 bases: TGTGCCAGCAGCGGCGGCCTAGCGGGAGTGGCCGGGGAGCTGTTTTTT.

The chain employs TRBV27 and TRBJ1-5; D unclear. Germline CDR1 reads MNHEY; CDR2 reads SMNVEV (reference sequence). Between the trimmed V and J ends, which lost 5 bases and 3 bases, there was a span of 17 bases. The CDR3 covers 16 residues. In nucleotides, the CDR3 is TGTGCCAGCAGTATCTTTCTGGCACGGGTCAATCAGCCCCAGCATTTT. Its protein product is CASSIFLARVNQPQHF.